The present entry profiles one T cell receptor beta chain with its context. The repertoire was sequenced with immunoSEQ multiplex PCR; TCRdb's copy has only in-frame clones and lacks some. The sample holds 75,000 to 95,000 clones, around 94% seen once. Trimming took 2 bases from V and 1 from J, leaving 10 bases between them. The CDR3 totals 15 residues. The germline gives CDR1 SGHKS, CDR2 YYEKEE (reference sequence). These data originate in a study of technical replicates of blood from a handful of donors. The sample comprised T cells isolated from PBMCs. The rearrangement joins TRBV5-5 to TRBJ2-1; perhaps TRBD1 as D (5 bases). The receptor was derived from a human donor in good health. DNA for the CDR3: TGTGCCAGCAGCTTCGAGCAGGGATCCTACAATGAGCAGTTCTTC. This sequence encodes CASSFEQGSYNEQFF.